The source of this T cell receptor beta chain is a study of T-cell reconstitution after alpha-beta-depleted transplantation in children. Findings of the study overall: About two months after transplant, alpha-beta T cells reportedly came from several hundred expanded graft clones. Surviving thymic progenitors and recipient T cells were the source of high TCRbeta diversity at day 60 in some patients. Hyperexpanded clones declined; after one year, newly produced T cells mostly supplied diversity.

During its preparation, the TCRbeta library received unique molecular identifiers. TCRdb reprocessed the PCR reads with MiXCR, giving one entry per CDR3 protein. The table lists some 290,000 distinct CDR3 sequences, approximately 23% of them singletons. CDR1 is SGHRS and CDR2 is YFSETQ in the germline V gene. The V segment lost 3 bases and the J segment 8 bases; nucleotides outside the gene matches: 11. CDR3 length: 15 amino acids. As for this clonotype: As yet, its antigen is unknown.

The sequenced sample was PBMCs, mostly from graft donor cells, obtained 180 days after TCRalphabeta/CD19-depleted stem cell transplant. This clonotype was obtained from a male patient under 18 who had a stem cell transplant for acute lymphoblastic leukemia, so the T cells may come from the graft donor. The rearrangement joins TRBV5-1 to TRBJ2-7, with TRBD1 identical over 10 bases. DNA for the CDR3: TGCGCCAGCAGCTCCTCCGGGACAGGGGTGATGAAGCAGTACTTC. Its protein is CASSSSGTGVMKQYF. Looking up the rest from reference TRBV5-1 and TRBJ2-7 gives the full variable domain: KAGVTQTPRYLIKTRGQQVTLSCSPISGHRSVSWYQQTPGQGLQFLFEYFSETQRNKGNFPGRFSGRQFSNSRSEMNVSTLELGDSALYLCASSSSGTGVMKQYFGPGTRLTVT.